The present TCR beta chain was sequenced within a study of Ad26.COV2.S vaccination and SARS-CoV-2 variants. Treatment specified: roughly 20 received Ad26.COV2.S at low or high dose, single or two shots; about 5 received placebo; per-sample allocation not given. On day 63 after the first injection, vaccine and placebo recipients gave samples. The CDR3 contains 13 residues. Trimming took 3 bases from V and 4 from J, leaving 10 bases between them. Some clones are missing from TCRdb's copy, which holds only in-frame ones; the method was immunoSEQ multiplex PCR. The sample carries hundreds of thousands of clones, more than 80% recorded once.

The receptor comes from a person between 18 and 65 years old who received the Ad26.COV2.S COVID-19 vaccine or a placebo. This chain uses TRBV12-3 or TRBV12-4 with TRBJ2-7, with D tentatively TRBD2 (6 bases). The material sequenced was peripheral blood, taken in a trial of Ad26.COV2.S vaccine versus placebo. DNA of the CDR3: TGTGCCAGCAGTTTGTCCCTAGCGTACGAGCAGTACTTC. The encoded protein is CASSLSLAYEQYF.